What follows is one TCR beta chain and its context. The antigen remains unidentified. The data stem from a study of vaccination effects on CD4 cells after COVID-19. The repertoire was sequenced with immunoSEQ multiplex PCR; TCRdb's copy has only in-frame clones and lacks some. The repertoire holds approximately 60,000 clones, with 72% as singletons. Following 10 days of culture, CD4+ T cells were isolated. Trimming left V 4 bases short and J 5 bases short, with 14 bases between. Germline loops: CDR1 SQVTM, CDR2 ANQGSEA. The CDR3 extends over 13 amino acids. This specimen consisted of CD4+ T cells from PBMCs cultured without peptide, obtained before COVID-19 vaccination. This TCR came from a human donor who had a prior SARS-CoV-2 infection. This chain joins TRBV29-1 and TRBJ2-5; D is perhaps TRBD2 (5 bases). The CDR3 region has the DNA TGCAGCGTTGGATTAGGGCTAGCCGAGACCCAGTACTTC. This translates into CSVGLGLAETQYF.